This passage covers 18 T cell receptor beta chains from one sample sequenced in a study of blood T cell repertoires in COVID-19. Here immunoSEQ multiplex PCR was the method, and the copy in TCRdb shows in-frame clones only, minus some. The table includes approximately 100,000 clones, roughly 85% detected once. The material sequenced was peripheral blood. The receptors shown here come from a man older than 75 with acute or convalescent COVID-19.

The chain is built from TRBV28 and TRBJ1-4; 7 bases agree with TRBD1. Trimming at V came to 6 bases and at J to 0 bases, leaving 7 bases not matched to a gene. The CDR3 sequence is 16 residues long. The germline V gene has CDR1 MDHEN and CDR2 SYDVKM. CDR3 DNA: TGTGCCAGCAGCCTAGGGGGCTTTGCAACTAATGAAAAACTGTTTTTT. Its protein product is CASSLGGFATNEKLFF.

V is TRBV18 and J is TRBJ2-7, with a tentative D call TRBD1 (5 bases). Germline lookup yields CDR1 KGHSH and CDR2 LQKENI. V gave up 0 bases and J gave up 5 bases, with 14 bases separating them. The CDR3 is 15 amino acids. CDR3 in DNA: TGTGCCAGCTCACCACCGTCTTTGTCCAGGGACGAGCAGTACTTC. It codes for CASSPPSLSRDEQYF. The full variable domain, with the rest looked up from reference TRBV18 and TRBJ2-7, is NAGVMQNPRHLVRRRGQEARLRCSPMKGHSHVYWYRQLPEEGLKFMVYLQKENIIDESGMPKERFSAEFPKEGPSILRIQQVVRGDSAAYFCASSPPSLSRDEQYFGPGTRLTVT.

This clone was recorded a few times. The chain carries TRBV11-3 and TRBJ2-1; D not resolved. Trimming stripped 4 bases from V and 0 bases from J, with 7 bases between. Germline V gene data show CDR1 as SGHNT and CDR2 as YENEEA. The CDR3 is made up of 14 amino acids. The CDR3 coding sequence is TGTGCCAGCAGCTCCCCCCTCTCCTACAATGAGCAGTTCTTC. It encodes CASSSPLSYNEQFF. The full variable domain, its missing parts supplied by reference TRBV11-3 and TRBJ2-1, is EAGVVQSPRYKIIEKKQPVAFWCNPISGHNTLYWYLQNLGQGPELLIRYENEEAVDDSQLPKDRFSAERLKGVDSTLKIQPAELGDSAVYLCASSSPLSYNEQFFGPGTRLTVL.

The CDR3 protein is CASVPGTGLAPEQFF. CDR3 bases: TGTGCCAGCGTCCCAGGTACAGGACTAGCGCCTGAGCAGTTCTTC. The V gene is TRBV18, the J gene TRBJ2-1; 9 nucleotides match TRBD2. Losses at the gene ends were 8 bases for V and 9 bases for J; bases not matched to a gene: 14. The CDR3 spans 15 residues. Germline assignment: CDR1 KGHSH and CDR2 LQKENI. The whole variable domain, remainder taken from reference TRBV18 and TRBJ2-1, is NAGVMQNPRHLVRRRGQEARLRCSPMKGHSHVYWYRQLPEEGLKFMVYLQKENIIDESGMPKERFSAEFPKEGPSILRIQQVVRGDSAAYFCASVPGTGLAPEQFFGPGTRLTVL.

The V call is TRBV6-5, the J call TRBJ1-1; 7 positions agree with TRBD1. Germline CDR1 reads MNHEY; CDR2 reads SVGAGI. This CDR3 comprises 12 residues. J gave up 11 bases and V 5 bases, and 8 bases lay outside the gene matches. CDR3 amino acids: CASSQLTGRAFF. CDR3 DNA: TGTGCCAGCAGTCAACTGACAGGGAGGGCTTTCTTT.

CDR3 coding DNA: TGTGCCAGTAGTATGCCAGGGAAGCGCACTGAAGCTTTCTTT. Amino acids: CASSMPGKRTEAFF. V usage is TRBV19 and J usage is TRBJ1-1; tentative D call: TRBD1 (5 bases). V was shortened by 3 bases and J by 4 bases, with 12 bases between the two germline ends. The CDR3 is made up of 14 amino acids. Germline-derived CDR1 and CDR2 are LNHDA and SQIVND (reference sequence).

With regard to this clone: The sample has other DNA sequences that encode this CDR3 too. The chain has TRBV7-2 and TRBJ2-7; weak D call: TRBD2 (6 bases). This CDR3 region has 15 residues. The ends were cut back, 2 bases at V and 7 bases at J, with 18 bases in the middle. Germline lookup yields CDR1 SGHTA and CDR2 FQGNSA. CDR3 region: CASSLRGGAPWEQYF. CDR3 bases: TGTGCCAGCAGCTTACGAGGAGGGGCGCCCTGGGAGCAGTACTTC. The whole variable domain, filled in from reference TRBV7-2 and TRBJ2-7, reads GAGVSQSPSNKVTEKGKDVELRCDPISGHTALYWYRQSLGQGLEFLIYFQGNSAPDKSGLPSDRFSAERTGGSVSTLTIQRTQQEDSAVYLCASSLRGGAPWEQYFGPGTRLTVT.

The chain employs TRBV15 and TRBJ1-5; D remains ambiguous. The CDR3 extends over 14 amino acids. Per the germline V gene, CDR1 is LNHNV and CDR2 is YYDKDF (reference sequence). V lost 5 bases and J lost 0, with 8 bases in between. The CDR3 loop is CATSPSGSNQPQHF. The CDR3 coding sequence is TGTGCCACCAGCCCCTCGGGTAGCAATCAGCCCCAGCATTTT.

The count of this clone is one. The chain is built from TRBV7-9 and TRBJ2-7, with 9 bases lining up with TRBD1. The CDR3 runs to 14 residues. Germline V gene data show CDR1 as SEHNR and CDR2 as FQNEAQ (reference sequence). After removal of 5 bases from V and 6 bases from J, the junction contained 8 bases not matched to a gene. The CDR3 here is CASSPEGQGSEQYF. CDR3 bases: TGTGCCAGCAGCCCTGAGGGACAGGGCAGCGAGCAGTACTTC. Using reference TRBV7-9 and TRBJ2-7 for the parts outside the CDR3, the full variable domain is DTGVSQNPRHKITKRGQNVTFRCDPISEHNRLYWYRQTLGQGPEFLTYFQNEAQLEKSRLLSDRFSAERPKGSFSTLEIQRTEQGDSAMYLCASSPEGQGSEQYFGPGTRLTVT.

This chain joins TRBV6-1 and TRBJ1-2, with TRBD1 matching over 7 bases. Germline assignment: CDR1 MNHNS and CDR2 SASEGT. The CDR3 runs to 14 residues. The V segment lost 1 base and the J segment 8 bases; nucleotides outside the gene matches: 7. CDR3 sequence: CASSEETGRRGYTF. The CDR3 DNA is TGTGCCAGCAGTGAAGAGACAGGGCGTAGAGGCTACACCTTC.

The chain uses TRBV3-1 (or the pseudogene TRBV3-2) and TRBJ2-7, with TRBD2 identical over 9 bases. Trimming took 3 bases from V and 7 from J; bases not matched to a gene: 7. This CDR3 has 14 amino acids. Germline values: CDR1 LGHDT, CDR2 YNNKEL (reference sequence). The CDR3 DNA reads TGTGCCAGCAGCCAGGGACTAGCCTCCCTGGAGCAGTACTTC. This encodes CASSQGLASLEQYF.

This rearrangement joins TRBV5-5 to TRBJ1-6, with TRBD1 matching 10 bases. The CDR3 loop spans 15 amino acids. J lost 10 bases, V lost 4 bases, and 8 bases had no gene match. Germline V gene sequence: CDR1 SGHKS, CDR2 YYEKEE (reference sequence). CDR3 sequence: CASSIRQGAESPLHF. In DNA, the CDR3 is TGTGCCAGCAGCATAAGACAGGGGGCAGAGTCACCCCTCCACTTT.

J is TRBJ2-7 and V is TRBV4-1; D is unresolved. This CDR3 is built from 12 residues. V shed 2 bases and J shed 2 bases, with 4 bases lying between them. Germline CDR1 reads MGHRA; CDR2 reads YSYEKL. CDR3 sequence: CASSQTAYEQYF. CDR3 coding DNA: TGCGCCAGCAGCCAAACAGCCTACGAGCAGTACTTC.

The gene calls are TRBV18 and TRBJ1-5; TRBD1 might be the D (6 bases). With 2 bases removed from V and 2 bases from J, the gap between germline ends came to 16 bases. Germline-derived CDR1 and CDR2 are KGHSH and LQKENI. There are 17 residues in the CDR3. DNA of the CDR3: TGTGCCAGCTCACCAGTCGGGGGGCGAAGTGGCAATCAGCCCCAGCATTTT. Translated, it gives CASSPVGGRSGNQPQHF.

The J gene is TRBJ1-5, the V gene TRBV5-1; a weak D match, TRBD1 (6 bases). Per the germline V gene, CDR1 is SGHRS and CDR2 is YFSETQ. Deletions cut 5 bases from V and 5 bases from J, with 20 bases between. The CDR3 is 16 residues long. CDR3 loop: CASRRGGGEKDQPQHF. The CDR3 DNA follows: TGCGCCAGCAGACGAGGCGGGGGCGAGAAGGATCAGCCCCAGCATTTT.

This chain connects TRBV4-2 to TRBJ1-3; D uncertain. V lost 0 bases and J lost 0, with 6 bases in between. CDR1 is LGHNA and CDR2 is YNFKEQ in the germline V gene. This CDR3 spans 15 amino acids. The CDR3 loop reads CASSQDHFSGNTIYF. Here the CDR3 DNA reads TGTGCCAGCAGCCAAGATCACTTCTCTGGAAACACCATATATTTT.

The chain couples TRBV5-8 to TRBJ2-6, with unresolved D. The CDR3 extends over 15 amino acids. The germline CDR1 and CDR2 sequences are SGHTS and YDEGEE. Deletions cut 7 bases from V and 0 bases from J, with 11 bases between. The CDR3 bases are TGTGCCAGCGGCCAGGTGACCTCTGGGGCCAACGTCCTGACTTTC. Encoded protein: CASGQVTSGANVLTF.

The chain combines TRBV7-8 with TRBJ1-2, with 8 bases matching TRBD1. This CDR3 region has 15 residues. With V trimmed by 1 base and J by 4 bases, 5 bases remained unmatched. The germline V gene has CDR1 SGHVS and CDR2 FQNEAQ. The CDR3, as DNA: TGTGCCAGCAGCTTAGGACAGGGGACGACCTATGGCTACACCTTC. Protein product: CASSLGQGTTYGYTF.